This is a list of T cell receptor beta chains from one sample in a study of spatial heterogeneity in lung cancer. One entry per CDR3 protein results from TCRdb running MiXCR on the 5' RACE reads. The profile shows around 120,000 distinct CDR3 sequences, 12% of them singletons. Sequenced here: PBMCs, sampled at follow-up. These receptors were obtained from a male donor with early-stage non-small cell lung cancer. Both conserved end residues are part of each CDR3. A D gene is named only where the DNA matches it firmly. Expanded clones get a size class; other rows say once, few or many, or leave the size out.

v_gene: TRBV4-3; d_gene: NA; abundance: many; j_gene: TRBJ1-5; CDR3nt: TGCGCCAGCAGCGGAGACTACCTTAGCAATCAGCCCCAGCATTTT; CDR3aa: CASSGDYLSNQPQHF
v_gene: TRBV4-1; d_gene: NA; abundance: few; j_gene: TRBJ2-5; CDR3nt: TGCGCCAGCAGCCAAGATAGGGCGGGCCTGGAGACCCAGTACTTC; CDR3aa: CASSQDRAGLETQYF
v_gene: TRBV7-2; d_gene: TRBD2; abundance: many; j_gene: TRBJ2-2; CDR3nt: TGTGCCAGCAGCGGACTAGCGGGGGGGCGCGGGGAGCTGTTTTTT; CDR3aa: CASSGLAGGRGELFF
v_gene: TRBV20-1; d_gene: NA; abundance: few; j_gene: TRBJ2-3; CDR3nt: TGCAGTGCTAGTGGACGCCTTCCTCTGTATTTT; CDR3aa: CSASGRLPLYF
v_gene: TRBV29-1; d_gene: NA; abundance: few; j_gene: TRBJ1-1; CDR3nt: TGCAGCGTTGTGATCCGCGCGGACACTGAAGCTTTCTTT; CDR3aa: CSVVIRADTEAFF
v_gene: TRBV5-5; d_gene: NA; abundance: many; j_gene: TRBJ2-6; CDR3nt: TGTGCCAGCAGCTTGGGGGTCCCTGGGGCCAACGTCCTGACTTTC; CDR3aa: CASSLGVPGANVLTF
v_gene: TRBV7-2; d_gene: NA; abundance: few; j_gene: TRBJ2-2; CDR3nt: TGTGCCAGCAGCTTGACCGGGGGTCATACCGGGGAGCTGTTTTTT; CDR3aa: CASSLTGGHTGELFF
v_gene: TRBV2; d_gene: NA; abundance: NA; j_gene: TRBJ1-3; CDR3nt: TGTGCCAGCAGTGAAAGAATGATTGGAAACACCATATATTTT; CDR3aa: CASSERMIGNTIYF
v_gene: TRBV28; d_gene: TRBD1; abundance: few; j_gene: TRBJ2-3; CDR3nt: TGTGCCAGCACCACCGTAAGCAGGGGGCTGGGTACAGATACGCAGTATTTT; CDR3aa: CASTTVSRGLGTDTQYF
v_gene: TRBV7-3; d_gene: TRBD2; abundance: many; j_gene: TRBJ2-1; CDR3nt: TGTGCCAGCAGCTTATGGCCGGGACTAGGGGACAATGAGCAGTTCTTC; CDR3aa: CASSLWPGLGDNEQFF
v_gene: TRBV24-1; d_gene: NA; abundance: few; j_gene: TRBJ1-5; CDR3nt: TGTGCCACCAGTGGGGGGGGTAGCAATCAGCCCCAGCATTTT; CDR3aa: CATSGGGSNQPQHF
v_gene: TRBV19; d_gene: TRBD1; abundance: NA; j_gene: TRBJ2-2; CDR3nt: TGTGCCAGCCTCGACAGGGACCCCGGGGAGCTGTTTTTT; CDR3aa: CASLDRDPGELFF
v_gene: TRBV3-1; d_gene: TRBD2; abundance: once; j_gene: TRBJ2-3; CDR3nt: TGTGCCAGCAGCCAGGGTAGCGGGGGCGATACGCAGTATTTT; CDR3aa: CASSQGSGGDTQYF
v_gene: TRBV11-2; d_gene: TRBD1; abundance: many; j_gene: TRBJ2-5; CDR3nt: TGTGCCAGCAGCTTCCCGGGACAGGGTCGAGGAAAGACCCAGTACTTC; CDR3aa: CASSFPGQGRGKTQYF
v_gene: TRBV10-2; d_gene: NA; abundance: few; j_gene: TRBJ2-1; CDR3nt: TGCGCCAGCGTGAGGGGGGACAATGAGCAGTTCTTC; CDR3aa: CASVRGDNEQFF
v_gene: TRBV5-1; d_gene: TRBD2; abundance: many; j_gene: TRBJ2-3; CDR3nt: TGCGCCAGCAGCCGTCTCGTAGCGGGGGCCACAGATACGCAGTATTTT; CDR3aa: CASSRLVAGATDTQYF
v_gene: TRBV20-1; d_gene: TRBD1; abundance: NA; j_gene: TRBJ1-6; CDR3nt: TGCAGTGCTTGGACAGGGGCGGCCCCCCTCCACTTT; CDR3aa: CSAWTGAAPLHF
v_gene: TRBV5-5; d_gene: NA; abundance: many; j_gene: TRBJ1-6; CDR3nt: TGTGCCAGCAGCTTTAAGGATGATAATTCACCCCTCCACTTT; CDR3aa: CASSFKDDNSPLHF
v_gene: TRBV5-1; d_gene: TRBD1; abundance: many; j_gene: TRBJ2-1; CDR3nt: TGCGCCAGCAGCTTGGGACAGGGGAATGAGCAGTTCTTC; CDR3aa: CASSLGQGNEQFF
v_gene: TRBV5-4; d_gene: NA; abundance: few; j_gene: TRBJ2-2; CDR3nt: TGTGCCAGCAGCTCAGAGACAGGCAACACCGGGGAGCTGTTTTTT; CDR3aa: CASSSETGNTGELFF
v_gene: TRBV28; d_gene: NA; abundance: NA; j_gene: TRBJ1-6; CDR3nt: TGTGCCAGCAGTTCACGGACCTTTAATGCCCTCCACTTT; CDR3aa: CASSSRTFNALHF
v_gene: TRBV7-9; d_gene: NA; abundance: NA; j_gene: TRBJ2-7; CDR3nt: TGTGCCAGCAGCTTATCCGCCAGCGCCAGCTACGAGCAGTACTTC; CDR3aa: CASSLSASASYEQYF
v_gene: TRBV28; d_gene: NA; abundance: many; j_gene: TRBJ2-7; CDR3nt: TGTGCCAGCAGTCTCTTGTTCTACGAGCAGTACTTC; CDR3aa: CASSLLFYEQYF
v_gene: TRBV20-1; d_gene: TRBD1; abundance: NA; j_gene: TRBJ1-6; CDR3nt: TGCAGTGCTCCTCGGACAGGGGGCGGGCTTAATTCACCCCTCCACTTT; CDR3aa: CSAPRTGGGLNSPLHF
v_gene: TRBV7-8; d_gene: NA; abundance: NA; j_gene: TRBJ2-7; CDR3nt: TGTGCCAGCAGCCCAGGACCTTCCTACGAGCAGTACTTC; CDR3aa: CASSPGPSYEQYF
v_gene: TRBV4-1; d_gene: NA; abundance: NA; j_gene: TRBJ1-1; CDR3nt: TGCGCCAGCAGCCAAGTCGGGGGCAACACTGAAGCTTTCTTT; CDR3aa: CASSQVGGNTEAFF
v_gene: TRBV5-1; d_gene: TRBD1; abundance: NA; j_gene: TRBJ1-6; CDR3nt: TGCGCCAGCAGCTTCGGACAGGGGTTGTATTCACCCCTCCACTTT; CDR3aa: CASSFGQGLYSPLHF
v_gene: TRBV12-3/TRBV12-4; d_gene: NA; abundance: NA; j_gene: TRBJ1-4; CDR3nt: TGTGCCAGCAGACCCGGGAGGATGGGTGAAAAACTGTTTTTT; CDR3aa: CASRPGRMGEKLFF
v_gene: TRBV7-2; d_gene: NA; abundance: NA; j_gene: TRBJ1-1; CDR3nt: TGTGCCAGCAGCTCTAGGAGGGGGTATCGAGAAGCTTTCTTT; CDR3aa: CASSSRRGYREAFF
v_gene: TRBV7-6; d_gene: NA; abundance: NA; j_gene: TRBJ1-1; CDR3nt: TGTGCCAGCAGCTCAAGGGGGGGCGGCAACACTGAAGCTTTCTTT; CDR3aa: CASSSRGGGNTEAFF
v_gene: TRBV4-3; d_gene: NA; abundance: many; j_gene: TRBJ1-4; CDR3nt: TGCGCCAGCAGCCAAGTTTTCGGAGAAAAACTGTTTTTT; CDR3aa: CASSQVFGEKLFF
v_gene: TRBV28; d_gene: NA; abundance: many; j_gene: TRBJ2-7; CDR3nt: TGTGCCACCCGAACCAACAGGGTCTACGAGCAGTACTTC; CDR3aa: CATRTNRVYEQYF
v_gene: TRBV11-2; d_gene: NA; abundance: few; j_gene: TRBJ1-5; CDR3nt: TGTGCCAGCAGCCCCCACATAGATCAGCCCCAGCATTTT; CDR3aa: CASSPHIDQPQHF
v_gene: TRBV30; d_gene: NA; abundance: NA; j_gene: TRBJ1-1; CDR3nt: TGTGCCTGGAGGGCAACATACTTTGAAGCTTTCTTT; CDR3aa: CAWRATYFEAFF